This TCR beta chain was profiled in a study of blood T cell repertoires in COVID-19. The data were produced by immunoSEQ multiplex PCR, yet TCRdb's version contains in-frame clones alone and is incomplete. This table has about 75,000 clones, roughly 82% appearing once. V lost 7 bases and J lost 6; bases outside the gene matches: 9. The CDR3 is 15 residues long. Germline assignment: CDR1 SEHNR and CDR2 FQNEAQ (reference sequence). The clonotype comes from a woman aged 50 to 60 with acute or convalescent COVID-19. Sequences were obtained from peripheral blood. The chain uses TRBV7-9 and TRBJ2-1; 10 nucleotides align to TRBD2. CDR3 protein: CASIRSAGGPNEQFF. CDR3 DNA sequence: TGTGCCAGCATCCGGTCAGCGGGAGGGCCCAATGAGCAGTTCTTC.